This TCR beta chain emerged from a study of T cells in Graves' hyperthyroidism and ophthalmopathy (dated 2019 in TCRdb). About the investigation overall: Peripheral blood samples were taken at initial diagnosis, before any treatment was given. A discovery cohort of about 100 patients, 43 with Graves' ophthalmopathy and about 60 with stable Graves' hyperthyroidism, was used to find distinguishing TCR V-J signatures. Whether ophthalmopathy could be predicted prospectively was tested in an independent validation cohort made up of 18 to 20 hyperthyroidism patients plus 17 patients who later progressed to ophthalmopathy. The roughly 90 discovery patients were divided at random into training and test sets in a 7:3 ratio. In addition, the study compared T-cell repertoires in thyroid tissue and in blood from about six Graves' hyperthyroidism patients. Following sampling, methimazole starting at 30 mg daily was given to hyperthyroidism patients, and high-dose intravenous methylprednisolone was given to ophthalmopathy patients. According to the paper, TCR Vbeta CDR3 sequencing was carried out on more than 120 peripheral blood samples, which came from 40 to 45 ophthalmopathy, around 75 hyperthyroidism and around 17 progressor patients. General findings and caveats noted by the study authors: Blood samples also contained most of the expanded thyroid clonotypes (frequency above 0.001), which suggests that blood repertoires may reflect thyroid immune responses. In validation, the model predicted progression to ophthalmopathy with approximately 70% sensitivity and approximately 74% specificity, a median of 6.5 months before onset. A 13 V-J signature model separated ophthalmopathy from stable hyperthyroidism, with approximately 87% sensitivity and 81.08% specificity in cross-validation and 80%/75% in testing. No statistical method was used to set the sample size in advance, and investigators knew the group allocation.

The TCR beta CDR3 regions were amplified from RNA transcripts. A first-round RT-PCR of the TCR CDR3 used the HTBI primer set with the Qiagen OneStep RT-PCR kit. The libraries were constructed in a second round of multiplex PCR and then size-selected and purified. The libraries were sequenced on an Illumina HiSeq2000 using paired-end 100 bp reads. Processing in the source paper ran as follows. SOAPnuke was used to process the raw data, throwing out any read that contained adapters or uncalled bases, had a mean Phred below 15, or lacked an exact constant-primer or identifier match. COPE v1.2.5 was used to merge high-quality paired reads, and clonotypes were defined as unique nucleotide sequences. MiTCR v1.1 was used to align clonotypes to the IMGT TRBV, TRBD and TRBJ reference segments. The analysis was restricted to V-J combinations with a frequency above 0.0001, which together covered roughly 99% of the repertoires. A TCS score was defined as the ratio between F50 (clonal expansion) and ExV (chaos), using BLOSUM62-based TCRdist between CDR3 peptides within each V-J. Welch's t-statistics and random forest reduced roughly 540 V-J features to roughly 13, which were used in a naive Bayes classifier (R e1071). TCRdb handled the public reads itself, with Q25 trimming in fastp and clone calling in MiXCR, and kept productive beta chains. Under each unique CDR3 protein, matching rows form one entry showing the most common genes and DNA. The V and J calls, along with clone size, are taken from TCRdb and not from the paper's own processing. The table for this sample lists approximately 430,000 distinct CDR3 sequences; over 12% of them were counted only once. The ten biggest clones cover 13% of the sample.

CDR1 SEHNR and CDR2 FQNEAQ were looked up in the germline V gene (reference sequence). The CDR3 holds 16 amino acids from the cysteine to the phenylalanine. Only the CDR3 part of the read is kept: 48 bases, read in frame from the first base. Moderately to severely active disease, a Clinical Activity Score of at least 3, a NOSPECS grade of at least 4, and a duration under 3 months were present in ophthalmopathy patients. Patients with uncontrolled infections, other autoimmune diseases, pregnancy or lactation were excluded. Diagnoses were established on the basis of clinical symptoms, serum thyroxine and TRAb, thyroid ultrasound, and orbital computed tomography. PBMCs were isolated from 7.5 to 10 ml of fresh peripheral blood by Ficoll-Paque density gradient centrifugation. Trizol reagent was used to extract total RNA, and RNA quality was then checked on an Agilent 2100 Bioanalyzer. This clonotype has a handful of counts. This receptor's antigen is unknown. One base away there is no much larger clone; base qualities are not given.

The sample consisted of blood. The chain uses TRBV7-9 and TRBJ2-5, with 8 bases in between that match TRBD2. This TCR came from a man younger than 30 with Graves' ophthalmopathy. CDR3 loop: CATSRNGGAWGETQYF. The bases are TGTGCTACCAGTCGTAACGGGGGGGCCTGGGGAGAGACCCAGTACTTC.